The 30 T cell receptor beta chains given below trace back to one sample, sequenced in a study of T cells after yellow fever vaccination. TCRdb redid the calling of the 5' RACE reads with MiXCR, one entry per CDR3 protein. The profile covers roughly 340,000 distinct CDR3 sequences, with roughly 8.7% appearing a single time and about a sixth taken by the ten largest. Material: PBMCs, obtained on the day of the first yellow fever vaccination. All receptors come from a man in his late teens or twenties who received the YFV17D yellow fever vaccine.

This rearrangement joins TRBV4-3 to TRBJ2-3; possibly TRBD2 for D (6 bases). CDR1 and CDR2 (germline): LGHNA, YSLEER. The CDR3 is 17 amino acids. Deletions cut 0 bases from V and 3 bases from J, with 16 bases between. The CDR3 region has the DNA TGCGCCAGCAGCCAAGATCTGACTAGTTGGGGTACAGATACGCAGTATTTT. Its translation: CASSQDLTSWGTDTQYF.

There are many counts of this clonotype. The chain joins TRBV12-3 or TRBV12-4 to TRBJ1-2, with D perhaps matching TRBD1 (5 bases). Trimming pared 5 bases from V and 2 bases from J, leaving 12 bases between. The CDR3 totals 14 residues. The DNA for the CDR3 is TGTGCCAGCAGTCCAGGGACGAGGAACTATGGCTACACCTTC. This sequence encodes CASSPGTRNYGYTF.

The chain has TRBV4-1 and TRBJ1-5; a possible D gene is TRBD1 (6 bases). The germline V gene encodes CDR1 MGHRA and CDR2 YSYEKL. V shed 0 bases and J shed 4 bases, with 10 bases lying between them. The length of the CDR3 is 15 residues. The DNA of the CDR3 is TGCGCCAGCAGCCAAGAGACAGGCTTTAATCAGCCCCAGCATTTT. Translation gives CASSQETGFNQPQHF.

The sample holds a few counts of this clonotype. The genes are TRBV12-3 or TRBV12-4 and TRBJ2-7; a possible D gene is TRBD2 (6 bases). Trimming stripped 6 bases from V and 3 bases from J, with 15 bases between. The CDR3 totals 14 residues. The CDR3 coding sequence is TGTGCCAGCAGAATCGGGACTGGAAACTACGAGCAGTACTTC. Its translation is CASRIGTGNYEQYF.

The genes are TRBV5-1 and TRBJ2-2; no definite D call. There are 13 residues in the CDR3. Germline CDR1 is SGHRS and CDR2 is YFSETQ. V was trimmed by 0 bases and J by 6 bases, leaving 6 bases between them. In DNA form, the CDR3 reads TGCGCCAGCAGCTTGGACGGGCCCGGGGAGCTGTTTTTT. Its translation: CASSLDGPGELFF.

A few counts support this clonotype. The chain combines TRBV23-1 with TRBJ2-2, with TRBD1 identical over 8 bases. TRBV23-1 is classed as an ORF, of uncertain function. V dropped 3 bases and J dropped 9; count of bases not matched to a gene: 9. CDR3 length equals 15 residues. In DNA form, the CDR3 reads TGCGCCAGCAGTCACCTTCTTCAGGGGGCCTGGGAGCTGTTTTTT. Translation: CASSHLLQGAWELFF.

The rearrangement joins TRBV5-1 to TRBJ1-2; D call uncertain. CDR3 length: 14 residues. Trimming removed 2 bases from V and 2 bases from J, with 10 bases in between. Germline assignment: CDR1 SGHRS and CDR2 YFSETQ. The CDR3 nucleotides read TGCGCCAGCAGCTTACTCCAGCAGAACTATGGCTACACCTTC. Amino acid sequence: CASSLLQQNYGYTF. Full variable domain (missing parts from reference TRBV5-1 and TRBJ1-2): KAGVTQTPRYLIKTRGQQVTLSCSPISGHRSVSWYQQTPGQGLQFLFEYFSETQRNKGNFPGRFSGRQFSNSRSEMNVSTLELGDSALYLCASSLLQQNYGYTFGSGTRLTVV.

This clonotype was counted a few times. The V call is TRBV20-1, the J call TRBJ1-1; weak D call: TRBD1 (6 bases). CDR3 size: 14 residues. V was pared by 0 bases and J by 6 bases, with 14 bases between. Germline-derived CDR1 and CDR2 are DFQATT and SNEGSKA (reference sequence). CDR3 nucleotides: TGCAGTGCTAGAGATCGGGGGGCGTGGGCTGAAGCTTTCTTT. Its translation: CSARDRGAWAEAFF.

The CDR3 here is CAWSVQENTEAFF. The DNA for the CDR3 is TGTGCCTGGAGTGTACAGGAGAACACTGAAGCTTTCTTT. The gene calls are TRBV30 and TRBJ1-1; weak D call: TRBD1 (5 bases). This CDR3 contains 13 residues. The V gene lost 0 bases and the J gene lost 1 base, with 6 bases spanning the gap. Germline values: CDR1 GTSNPN, CDR2 SVGIG (reference sequence). The entire variable domain, with the rest obtained from reference TRBV30 and TRBJ1-1, is as follows: SQTIHQWPATLVQPVGSPLSLECTVEGTSNPNLYWYRQAAGRGLQLLFYSVGIGQISSEVPQNLSASRPQDRQFILSSKKLLLSDSGFYLCAWSVQENTEAFFGQGTRLTVV.

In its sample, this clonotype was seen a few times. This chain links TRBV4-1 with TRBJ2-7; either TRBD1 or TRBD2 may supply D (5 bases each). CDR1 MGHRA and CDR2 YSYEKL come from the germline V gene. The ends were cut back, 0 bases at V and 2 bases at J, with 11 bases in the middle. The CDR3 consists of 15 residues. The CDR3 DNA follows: TGCGCCAGCAGCCAAGATCGAGGGGTGGCCTACGAGCAGTACTTC. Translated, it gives CASSQDRGVAYEQYF.

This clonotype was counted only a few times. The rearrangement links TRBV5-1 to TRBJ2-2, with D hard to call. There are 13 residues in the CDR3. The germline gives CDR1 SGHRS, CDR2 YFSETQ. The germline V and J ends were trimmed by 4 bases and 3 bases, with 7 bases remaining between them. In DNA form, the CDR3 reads TGCGCCAGCAGCGCGTCTGACACCGGGGAGCTGTTTTTT. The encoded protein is CASSASDTGELFF.

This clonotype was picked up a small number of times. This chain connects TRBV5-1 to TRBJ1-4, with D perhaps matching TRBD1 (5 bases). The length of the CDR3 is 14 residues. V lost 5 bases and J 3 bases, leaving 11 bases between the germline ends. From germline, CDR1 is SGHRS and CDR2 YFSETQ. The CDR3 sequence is CASRRAGANEKLFF. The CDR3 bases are TGCGCCAGCAGGCGCGCGGGGGCTAATGAAAAACTGTTTTTT.

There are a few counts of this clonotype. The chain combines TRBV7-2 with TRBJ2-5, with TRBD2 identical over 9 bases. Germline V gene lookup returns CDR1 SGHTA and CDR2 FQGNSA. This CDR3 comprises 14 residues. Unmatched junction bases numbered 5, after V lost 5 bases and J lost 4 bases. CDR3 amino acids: CASSPRTSAETQYF. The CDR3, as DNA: TGTGCCAGCAGCCCCCGGACTAGCGCAGAGACCCAGTACTTC.

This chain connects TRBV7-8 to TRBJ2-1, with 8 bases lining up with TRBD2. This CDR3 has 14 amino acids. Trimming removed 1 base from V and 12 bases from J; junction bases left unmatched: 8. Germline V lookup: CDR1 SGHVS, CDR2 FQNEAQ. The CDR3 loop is CASSLGLATMRQFF. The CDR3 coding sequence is TGTGCCAGCAGCTTAGGACTAGCGACAATGAGGCAGTTCTTC.

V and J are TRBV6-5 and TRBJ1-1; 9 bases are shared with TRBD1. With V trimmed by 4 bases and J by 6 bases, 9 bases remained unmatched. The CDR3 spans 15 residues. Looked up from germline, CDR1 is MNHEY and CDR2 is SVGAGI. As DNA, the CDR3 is TGTGCCAGCAGTTTCGTTTGGACAGGGGACTCTGAAGCTTTCTTT. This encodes CASSFVWTGDSEAFF.

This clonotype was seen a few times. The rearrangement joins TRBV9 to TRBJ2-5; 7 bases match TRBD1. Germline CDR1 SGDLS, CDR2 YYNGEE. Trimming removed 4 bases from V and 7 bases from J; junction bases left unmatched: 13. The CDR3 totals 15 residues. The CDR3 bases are TGTGCCAGCAGCCCGTCGGACAGGCAAGGGGGGACCCAGTACTTC. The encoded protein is CASSPSDRQGGTQYF.

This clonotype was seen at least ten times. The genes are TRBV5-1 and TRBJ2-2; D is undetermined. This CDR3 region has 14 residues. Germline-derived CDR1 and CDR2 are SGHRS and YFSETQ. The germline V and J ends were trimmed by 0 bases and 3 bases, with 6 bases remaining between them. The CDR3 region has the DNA TGCGCCAGCAGCTTGGTCCCAGACACCGGGGAGCTGTTTTTT. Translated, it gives CASSLVPDTGELFF.

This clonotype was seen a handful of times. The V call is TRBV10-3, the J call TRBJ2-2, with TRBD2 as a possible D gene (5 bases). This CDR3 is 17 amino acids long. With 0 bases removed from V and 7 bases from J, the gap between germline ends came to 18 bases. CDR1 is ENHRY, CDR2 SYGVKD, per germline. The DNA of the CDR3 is TGTGCCATCAGTGAGTCCATTGTGCTAGCAGTTGGCGGGGAGCTGTTTTTT. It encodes CAISESIVLAVGGELFF.

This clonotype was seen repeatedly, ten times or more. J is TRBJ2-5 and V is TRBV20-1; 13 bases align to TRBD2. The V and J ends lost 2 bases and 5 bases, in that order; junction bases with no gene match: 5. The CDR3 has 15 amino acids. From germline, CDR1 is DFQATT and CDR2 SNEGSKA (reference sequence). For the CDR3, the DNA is TGCAGTGCTAGAATTGGGACTAGCGGGGTCGAGACCCAGTACTTC. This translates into CSARIGTSGVETQYF.

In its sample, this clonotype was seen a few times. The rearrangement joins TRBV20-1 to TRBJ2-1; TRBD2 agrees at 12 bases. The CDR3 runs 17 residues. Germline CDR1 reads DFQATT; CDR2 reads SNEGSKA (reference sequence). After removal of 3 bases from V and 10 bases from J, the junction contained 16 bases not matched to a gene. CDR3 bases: TGCAGTGCTAGTGAACTAGCGGGGGGCCGGGGGGCAAAGGAGCAGTTCTTC. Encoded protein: CSASELAGGRGAKEQFF.

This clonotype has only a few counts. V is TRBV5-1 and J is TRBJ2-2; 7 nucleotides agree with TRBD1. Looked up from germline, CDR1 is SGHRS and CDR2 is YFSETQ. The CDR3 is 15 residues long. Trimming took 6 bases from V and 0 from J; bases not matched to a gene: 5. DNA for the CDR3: TGCGCCAGCAATACAGGGGAAGCGAACACCGGGGAGCTGTTTTTT. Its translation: CASNTGEANTGELFF.

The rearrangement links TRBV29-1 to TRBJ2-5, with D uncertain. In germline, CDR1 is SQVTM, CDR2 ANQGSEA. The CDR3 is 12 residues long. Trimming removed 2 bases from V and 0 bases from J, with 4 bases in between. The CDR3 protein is CSVERNQETQYF. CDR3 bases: TGCAGCGTTGAAAGGAACCAAGAGACCCAGTACTTC. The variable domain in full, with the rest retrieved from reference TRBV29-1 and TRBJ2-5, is SAVISQKPSRDICQRGTSLTIQCQVDSQVTMMFWYRQQPGQSLTLIATANQGSEATYESGFVIDKFPISRPNLTFSTLTVSNMSPEDSSIYLCSVERNQETQYFGPGTRLLVL.

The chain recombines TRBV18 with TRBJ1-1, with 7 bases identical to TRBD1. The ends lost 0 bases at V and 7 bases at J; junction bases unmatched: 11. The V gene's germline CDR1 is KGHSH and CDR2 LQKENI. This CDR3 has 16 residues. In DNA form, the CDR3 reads TGTGCCAGCTCACCACCGAATAGGGGGCTTGCCCTTGAAGCTTTCTTT. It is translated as CASSPPNRGLALEAFF.

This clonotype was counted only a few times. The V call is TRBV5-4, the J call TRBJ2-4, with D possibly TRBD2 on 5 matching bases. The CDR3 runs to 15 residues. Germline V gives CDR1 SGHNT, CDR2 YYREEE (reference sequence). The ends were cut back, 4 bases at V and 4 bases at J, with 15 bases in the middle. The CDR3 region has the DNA TGTGCCAGCAGCCCTCAGGATAGGGAGAAAAACATTCAGTACTTC. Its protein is CASSPQDREKNIQYF. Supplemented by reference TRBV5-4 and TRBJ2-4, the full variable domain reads ETGVTQSPTHLIKTRGQQVTLRCSSQSGHNTVSWYQQALGQGPQFIFQYYREEENGRGNFPPRFSGLQFPNYSSELNVNALELDDSALYLCASSPQDREKNIQYFGAGTRLSVL.

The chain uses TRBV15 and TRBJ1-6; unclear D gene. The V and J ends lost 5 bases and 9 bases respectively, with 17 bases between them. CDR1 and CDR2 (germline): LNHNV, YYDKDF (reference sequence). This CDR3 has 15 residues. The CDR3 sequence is CATSVDPGAGSPLHF. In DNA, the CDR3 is TGTGCCACCAGCGTTGACCCGGGAGCGGGTTCACCCCTCCACTTT.

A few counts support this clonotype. The CDR3 sequence: CAISEGNSQETQYF. In nucleotides, the CDR3 is TGTGCCATCAGTGAGGGAAACAGCCAAGAGACCCAGTACTTC. This rearrangement joins TRBV10-3 to TRBJ2-5; unclear D gene. Germline CDR1 ENHRY, CDR2 SYGVKD. V was clipped by 2 bases and J by 1 base, with 8 bases between them. The CDR3 contains 14 residues.

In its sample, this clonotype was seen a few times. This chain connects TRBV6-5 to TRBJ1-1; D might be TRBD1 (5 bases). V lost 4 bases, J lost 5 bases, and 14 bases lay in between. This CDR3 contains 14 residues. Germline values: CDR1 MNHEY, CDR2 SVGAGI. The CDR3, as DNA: TGTGCCAGCAGTTCCCCGCGGGGGACGACTGAAGCTTTCTTT. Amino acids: CASSSPRGTTEAFF.

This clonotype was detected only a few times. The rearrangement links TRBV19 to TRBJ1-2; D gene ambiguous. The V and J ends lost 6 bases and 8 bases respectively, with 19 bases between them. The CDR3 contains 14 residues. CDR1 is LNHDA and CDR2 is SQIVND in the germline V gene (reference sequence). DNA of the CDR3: TGTGCCAGTAGCCTCTCTGGGCCGCTAAACGGCTACACCTTC. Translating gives CASSLSGPLNGYTF.

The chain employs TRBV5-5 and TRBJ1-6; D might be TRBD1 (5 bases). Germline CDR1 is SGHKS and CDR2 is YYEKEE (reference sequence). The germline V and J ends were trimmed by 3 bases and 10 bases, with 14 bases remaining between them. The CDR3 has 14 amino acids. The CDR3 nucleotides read TGTGCCAGCAGCTCGCCCGGGACCCTATCACCCCTCCACTTT. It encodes CASSSPGTLSPLHF.

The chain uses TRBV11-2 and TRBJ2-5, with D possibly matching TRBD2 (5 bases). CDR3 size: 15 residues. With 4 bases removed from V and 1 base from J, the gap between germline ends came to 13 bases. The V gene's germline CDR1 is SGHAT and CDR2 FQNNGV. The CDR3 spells CASSSPRGSQETQYF. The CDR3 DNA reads TGTGCCAGCAGCTCACCACGCGGGTCCCAAGAGACCCAGTACTTC. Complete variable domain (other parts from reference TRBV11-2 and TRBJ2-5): EAGVAQSPRYKIIEKRQSVAFWCNPISGHATLYWYQQILGQGPKLLIQFQNNGVVDDSQLPKDRFSAERLKGVDSTLKIQPAKLEDSAVYLCASSSPRGSQETQYFGPGTRLLVL.